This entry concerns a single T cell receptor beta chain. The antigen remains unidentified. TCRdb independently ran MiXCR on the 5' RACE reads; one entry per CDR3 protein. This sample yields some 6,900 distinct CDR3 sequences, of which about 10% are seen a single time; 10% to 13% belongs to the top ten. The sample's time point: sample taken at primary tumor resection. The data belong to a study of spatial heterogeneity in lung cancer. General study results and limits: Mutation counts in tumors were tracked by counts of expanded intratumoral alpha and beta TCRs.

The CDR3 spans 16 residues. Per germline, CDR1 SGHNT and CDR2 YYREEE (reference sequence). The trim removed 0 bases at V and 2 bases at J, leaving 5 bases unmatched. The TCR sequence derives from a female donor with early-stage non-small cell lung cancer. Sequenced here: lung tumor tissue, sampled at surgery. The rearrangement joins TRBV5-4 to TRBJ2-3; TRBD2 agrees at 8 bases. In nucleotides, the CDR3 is TGTGCCAGCAGCTTGGGGCGGGGGGTAGTCACAGATACGCAGTATTTT. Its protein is CASSLGRGVVTDTQYF.